Shown below are 4 T cell receptor beta chains from a single sample sequenced in a study of early T cells in non-severe SARS-CoV-2 infection. TCRdb ran MiXCR on the 5' RACE reads and lists one entry per CDR3 protein. The data hold 50,000 to 65,000 distinct CDR3 sequences, with 9% to 9.5% observed a single time. The sequencing input was whole blood. The receptors were gathered from an adult who was a healthcare worker with PCR-confirmed SARS-CoV-2 infection or an uninfected control (not recorded which).

This clonotype was found a few times. J is TRBJ2-7 and V is TRBV5-6; D call uncertain. The germline V and J ends were trimmed by 0 bases and 2 bases, with 3 bases remaining between them. The V gene's germline CDR1 is SGHDT and CDR2 YYEEEE. This CDR3 region has 12 residues. The CDR3 region has the DNA TGTGCCAGCAGCTTGGGAACCTACGAGCAGTACTTC. Its protein is CASSLGTYEQYF.

The sample holds many counts of this clonotype. V usage is TRBV19 and J usage is TRBJ1-5, with 10 positions matching TRBD1. The CDR3 is 15 amino acids. Trimming cost V 4 bases and J 6 bases; bases outside gene matches: 6. CDR1 LNHDA and CDR2 SQIVND come from the germline V gene (reference sequence). In DNA form, the CDR3 reads TGTGCCAGTAGTACCGGACAGGGGGGAGGTCAGCCCCAGCATTTT. Its translation: CASSTGQGGGQPQHF. Full variable domain (missing parts from reference TRBV19 and TRBJ1-5): DGGITQSPKYLFRKEGQNVTLSCEQNLNHDAMYWYRQDPGQGLRLIYYSQIVNDFQKGDIAEGYSVSREKKESFPLTVTSAQKNPTAFYLCASSTGQGGGQPQHFGDGTRLSIL.

This clonotype was counted ten times or more. The V and J genes are TRBV6-1 and TRBJ1-1, with D unresolved. The CDR3 length is 14 residues. V was pared by 7 bases and J by 4 bases, with 16 bases between. Looked up from germline, CDR1 is MNHNS and CDR2 is SASEGT. The CDR3 sequence is CASTPGTKATEAFF. CDR3 in DNA: TGTGCCAGCACGCCGGGTACTAAGGCCACTGAAGCTTTCTTT.

This clonotype was counted many times. V usage is TRBV7-9 and J usage is TRBJ2-2; TRBD2 is a possible D gene (5 bases). The V end was cut by 0 bases, the J end by 3 bases, with 11 bases between. This CDR3 comprises 16 residues. CDR1 is SEHNR and CDR2 is FQNEAQ in the germline V gene (reference sequence). CDR3 nucleotide sequence: TGTGCCAGCAGCTTAGCGCGTCTAGCAGACACCGGGGAGCTGTTTTTT. Its translation: CASSLARLADTGELFF. The full variable domain, with the rest looked up from reference TRBV7-9 and TRBJ2-2, is DTGVSQNPRHKITKRGQNVTFRCDPISEHNRLYWYRQTLGQGPEFLTYFQNEAQLEKSRLLSDRFSAERPKGSFSTLEIQRTEQGDSAMYLCASSLARLADTGELFFGEGSRLTVL.